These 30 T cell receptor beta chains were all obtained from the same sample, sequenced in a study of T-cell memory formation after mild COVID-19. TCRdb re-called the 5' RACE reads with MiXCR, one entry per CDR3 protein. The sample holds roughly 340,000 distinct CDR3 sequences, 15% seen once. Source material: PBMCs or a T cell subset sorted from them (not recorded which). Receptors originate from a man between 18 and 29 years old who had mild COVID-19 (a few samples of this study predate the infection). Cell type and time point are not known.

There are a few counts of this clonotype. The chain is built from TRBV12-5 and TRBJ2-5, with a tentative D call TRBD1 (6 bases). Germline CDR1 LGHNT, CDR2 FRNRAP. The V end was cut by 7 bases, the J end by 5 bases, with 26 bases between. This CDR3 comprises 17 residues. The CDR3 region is CASALRTAISVTETQYF. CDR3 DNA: TGTGCTAGTGCCCTCAGGACAGCGATAAGTGTTACGGAGACCCAGTACTTC.

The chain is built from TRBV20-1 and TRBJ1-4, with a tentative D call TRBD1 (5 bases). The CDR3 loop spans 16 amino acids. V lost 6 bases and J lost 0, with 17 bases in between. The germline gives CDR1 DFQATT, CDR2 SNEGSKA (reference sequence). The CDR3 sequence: CSASGTAVATNEKLFF. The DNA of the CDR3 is TGCAGTGCCTCCGGGACGGCTGTTGCAACTAATGAAAAACTGTTTTTT.

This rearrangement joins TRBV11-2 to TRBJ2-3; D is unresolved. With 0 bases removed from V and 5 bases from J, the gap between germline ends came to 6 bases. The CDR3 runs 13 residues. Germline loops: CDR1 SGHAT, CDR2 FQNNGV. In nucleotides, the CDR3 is TGTGCCAGCAGCTTAGATCTTGGAGATACGCAGTATTTT. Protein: CASSLDLGDTQYF.

The DNA for the CDR3 is TGTGCCAGCAGGAGTACAGGGTCCCATGGCTACACCTTC. Residues: CASRSTGSHGYTF. V gene TRBV3-1 combines with J gene TRBJ1-2, with D tentatively TRBD1 (6 bases). CDR1 is LGHDT and CDR2 is YNNKEL in the germline V gene (reference sequence). V shed 6 bases and J shed 6 bases, with 14 bases lying between them. This CDR3 spans 13 amino acids.

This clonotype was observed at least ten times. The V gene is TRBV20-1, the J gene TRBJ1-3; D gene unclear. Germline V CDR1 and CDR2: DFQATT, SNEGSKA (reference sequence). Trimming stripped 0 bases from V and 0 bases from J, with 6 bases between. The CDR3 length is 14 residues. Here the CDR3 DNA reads TGCAGTGCTAGAGAGGGCAGCTCTGGAAACACCATATATTTT. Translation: CSAREGSSGNTIYF.

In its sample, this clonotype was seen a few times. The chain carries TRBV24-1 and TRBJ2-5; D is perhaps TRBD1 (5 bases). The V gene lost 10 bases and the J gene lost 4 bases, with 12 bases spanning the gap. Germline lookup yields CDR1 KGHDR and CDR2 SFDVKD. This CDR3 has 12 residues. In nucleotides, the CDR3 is TGTGCCACGGGCAGGGTAGGAGAGACCCAGTACTTC. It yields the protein CATGRVGETQYF.

The CDR3 DNA sequence: TGTGCCAGCAGCCCGCGGAAGGCTGAAGCTTTCTTT. It encodes CASSPRKAEAFF. This chain links TRBV2 with TRBJ1-1, with unresolved D. Between the trimmed V and J ends, which lost 6 bases and 6 bases, there was a span of 11 bases. Per the germline V gene, CDR1 is SNHLY and CDR2 is FYNNEI. This CDR3 region has 12 residues. The variable domain in full, with the rest retrieved from reference TRBV2 and TRBJ1-1, is EPEVTQTPSHQVTQMGQEVILRCVPISNHLYFYWYRQILGQKVEFLVSFYNNEISEKSEIFDDQFSVERPDGSNFTLKIRSTKLEDSAMYFCASSPRKAEAFFGQGTRLTVV.

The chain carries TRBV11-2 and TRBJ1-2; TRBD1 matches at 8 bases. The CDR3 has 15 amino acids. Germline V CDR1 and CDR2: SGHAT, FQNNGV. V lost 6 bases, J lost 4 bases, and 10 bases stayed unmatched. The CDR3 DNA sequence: TGTGCCAGCAGACCTCTTGGGGACAGGCCCTATGGCTACACCTTC. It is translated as CASRPLGDRPYGYTF.

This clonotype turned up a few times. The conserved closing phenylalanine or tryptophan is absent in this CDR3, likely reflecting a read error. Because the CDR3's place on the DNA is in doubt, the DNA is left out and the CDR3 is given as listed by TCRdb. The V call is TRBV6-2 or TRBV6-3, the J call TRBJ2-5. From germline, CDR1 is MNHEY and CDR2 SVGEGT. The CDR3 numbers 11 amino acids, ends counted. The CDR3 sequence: CASSYPEMWTL.

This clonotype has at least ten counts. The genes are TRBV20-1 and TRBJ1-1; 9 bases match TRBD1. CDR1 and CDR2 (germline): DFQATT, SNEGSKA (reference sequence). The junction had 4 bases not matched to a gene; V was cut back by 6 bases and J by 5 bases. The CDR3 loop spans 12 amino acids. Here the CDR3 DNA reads TGCAGTGCACGACAGGGGGGAACTGAAGCTTTCTTT. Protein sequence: CSARQGGTEAFF.

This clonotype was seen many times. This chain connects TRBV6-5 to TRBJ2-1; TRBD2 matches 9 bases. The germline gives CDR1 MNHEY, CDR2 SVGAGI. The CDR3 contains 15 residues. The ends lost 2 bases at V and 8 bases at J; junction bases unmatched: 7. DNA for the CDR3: TGTGCCAGCAGTTACACAGCGGGGGGTGGGTATGAGCAGTTCTTC. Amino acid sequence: CASSYTAGGGYEQFF.

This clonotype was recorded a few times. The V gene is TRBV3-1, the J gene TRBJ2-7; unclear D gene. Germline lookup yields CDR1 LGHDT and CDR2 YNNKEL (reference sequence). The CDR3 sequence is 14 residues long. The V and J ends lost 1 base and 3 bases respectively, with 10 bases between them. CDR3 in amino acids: CASSQGPTFYEQYV. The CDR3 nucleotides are TGTGCCAGCAGCCAAGGCCCGACTTTCTACGAGCAGTACGTC.

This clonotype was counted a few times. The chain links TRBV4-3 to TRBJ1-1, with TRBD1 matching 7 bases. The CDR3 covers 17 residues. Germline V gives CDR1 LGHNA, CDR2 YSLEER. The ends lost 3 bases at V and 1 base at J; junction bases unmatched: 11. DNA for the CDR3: TGCGCCAGCAGCCAGGGGCCGGGACAGATGAAGAACACTGAAGCTTTCTTT. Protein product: CASSQGPGQMKNTEAFF.

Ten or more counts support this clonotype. The CDR3 spells CASSSPGLGANVLTF. The CDR3, as DNA: TGCGCCAGCAGCTCCCCAGGGTTAGGGGCCAACGTCCTGACTTTC. The rearrangement links TRBV5-1 to TRBJ2-6; a possible D gene is TRBD1 (5 bases). CDR3 length: 15 residues. Germline V gene lookup returns CDR1 SGHRS and CDR2 YFSETQ. V was cut by 3 bases and J by 4 bases, with 11 bases left in between.

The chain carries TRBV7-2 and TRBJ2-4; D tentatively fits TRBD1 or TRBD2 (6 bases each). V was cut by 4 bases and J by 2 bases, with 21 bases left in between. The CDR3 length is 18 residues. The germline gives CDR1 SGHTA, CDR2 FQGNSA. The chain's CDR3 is CASSSTRFGGGTKNIQYF. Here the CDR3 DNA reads TGTGCCAGCAGCTCGACGAGGTTCGGGGGCGGGACCAAAAACATTCAGTACTTC.

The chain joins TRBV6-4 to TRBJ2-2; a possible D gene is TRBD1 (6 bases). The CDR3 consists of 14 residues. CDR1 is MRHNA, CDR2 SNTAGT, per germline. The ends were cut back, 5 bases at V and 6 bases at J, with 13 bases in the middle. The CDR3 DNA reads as TGTGCCAGCAGTCCTTTACAGGGTTCCGGGGAGCTGTTTTTT. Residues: CASSPLQGSGELFF.

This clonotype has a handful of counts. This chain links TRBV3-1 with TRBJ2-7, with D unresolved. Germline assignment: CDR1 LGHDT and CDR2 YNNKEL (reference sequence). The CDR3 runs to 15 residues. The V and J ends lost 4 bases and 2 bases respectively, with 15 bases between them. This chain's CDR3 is CASSPGLPRAYEQYF. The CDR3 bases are TGTGCCAGCAGCCCGGGTCTGCCTAGGGCCTACGAGCAGTACTTC.

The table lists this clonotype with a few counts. The CDR3: CASSPGSQGETQYF. The CDR3 DNA sequence: TGTGCCAGCAGCCCCGGGAGCCAAGGGGAGACCCAGTACTTC. The chain is built from TRBV9 and TRBJ2-5; the D gene is possibly TRBD2 (6 bases). Germline V gene sequence: CDR1 SGDLS, CDR2 YYNGEE. With 4 bases removed from V and 5 bases from J, the gap between germline ends came to 15 bases. The CDR3 sequence is 14 residues long.

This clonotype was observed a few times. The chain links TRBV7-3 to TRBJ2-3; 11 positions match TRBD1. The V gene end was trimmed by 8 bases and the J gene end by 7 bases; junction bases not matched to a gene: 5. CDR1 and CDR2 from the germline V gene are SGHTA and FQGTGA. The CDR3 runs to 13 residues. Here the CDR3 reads CASHGTGGNTQYF. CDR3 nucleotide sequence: TGTGCCAGCCACGGGACAGGGGGTAATACGCAGTATTTT.

CDR3: CASSQVQGAYNEQFF. CDR3 in DNA: TGTGCCAGCAGCCAAGTCCAGGGGGCCTACAATGAGCAGTTCTTC. The chain recombines TRBV3-1 with TRBJ2-1; TRBD1 matches at 7 bases. Per the germline V gene, CDR1 is LGHDT and CDR2 is YNNKEL (reference sequence). The CDR3 is 15 residues long. V shed 1 base, J shed 2 bases, and the junction held 2 bases outside the gene matches.

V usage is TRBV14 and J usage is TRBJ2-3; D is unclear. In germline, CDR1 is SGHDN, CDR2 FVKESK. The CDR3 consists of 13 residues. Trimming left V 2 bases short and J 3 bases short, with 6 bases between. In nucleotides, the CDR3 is TGTGCCAGCAGCCAATACGGAACAGATACGCAGTATTTT. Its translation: CASSQYGTDTQYF. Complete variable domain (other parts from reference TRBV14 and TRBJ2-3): EAGVTQFPSHSVIEKGQTVTLRCDPISGHDNLYWYRRVMGKEIKFLLHFVKESKQDESGMPNNRFLAERTGGTYSTLKVQPAELEDSGVYFCASSQYGTDTQYFGPGTRLTVL.

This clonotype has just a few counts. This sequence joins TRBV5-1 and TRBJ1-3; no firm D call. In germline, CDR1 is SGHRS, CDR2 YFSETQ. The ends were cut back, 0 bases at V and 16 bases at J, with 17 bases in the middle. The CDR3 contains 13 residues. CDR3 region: CASSLGASGDCYF. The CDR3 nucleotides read TGCGCCAGCAGCTTGGGGGCCAGCGGTGACTGTTATTTT.

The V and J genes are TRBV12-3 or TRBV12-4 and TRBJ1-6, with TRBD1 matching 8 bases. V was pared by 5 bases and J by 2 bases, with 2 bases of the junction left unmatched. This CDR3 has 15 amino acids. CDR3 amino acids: CASSLTGAYNSPLHF. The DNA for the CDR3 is TGTGCCAGCAGTCTGACAGGGGCCTATAATTCACCCCTCCACTTT.

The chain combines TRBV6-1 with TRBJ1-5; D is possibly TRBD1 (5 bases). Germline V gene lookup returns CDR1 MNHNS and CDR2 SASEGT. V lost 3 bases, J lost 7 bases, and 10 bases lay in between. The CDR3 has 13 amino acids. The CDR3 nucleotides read TGTGCCAGCAGTGATCAGTGGGGGCAGCCCCAGCATTTT. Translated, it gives CASSDQWGQPQHF.

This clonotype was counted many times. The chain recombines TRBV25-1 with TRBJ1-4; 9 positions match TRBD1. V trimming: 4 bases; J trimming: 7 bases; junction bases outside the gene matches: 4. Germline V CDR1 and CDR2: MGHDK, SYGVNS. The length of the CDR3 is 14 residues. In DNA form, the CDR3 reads TGTGCCAGCAGTGGGGACAGGGAGGTTGAAAAACTGTTTTTT. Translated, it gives CASSGDREVEKLFF.

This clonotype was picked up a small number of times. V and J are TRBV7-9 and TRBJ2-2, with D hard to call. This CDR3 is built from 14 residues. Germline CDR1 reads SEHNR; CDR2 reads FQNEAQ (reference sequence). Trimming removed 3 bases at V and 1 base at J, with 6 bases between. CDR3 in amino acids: CASSFGWNTGELFF. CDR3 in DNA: TGTGCCAGCAGCTTTGGTTGGAACACCGGGGAGCTGTTTTTT.

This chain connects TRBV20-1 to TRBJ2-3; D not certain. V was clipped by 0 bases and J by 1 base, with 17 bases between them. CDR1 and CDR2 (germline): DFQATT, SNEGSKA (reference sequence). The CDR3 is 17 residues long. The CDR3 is CSARDGKGPLRTDTQYF. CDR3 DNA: TGCAGTGCTAGAGATGGGAAGGGTCCGTTGCGCACAGATACGCAGTATTTT.

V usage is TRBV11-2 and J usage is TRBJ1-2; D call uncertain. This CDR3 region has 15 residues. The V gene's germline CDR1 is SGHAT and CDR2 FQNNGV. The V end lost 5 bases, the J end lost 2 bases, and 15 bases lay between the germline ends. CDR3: CASSAIGAVNYGYTF. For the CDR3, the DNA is TGTGCCAGCAGCGCGATCGGTGCGGTAAACTATGGCTACACCTTC.

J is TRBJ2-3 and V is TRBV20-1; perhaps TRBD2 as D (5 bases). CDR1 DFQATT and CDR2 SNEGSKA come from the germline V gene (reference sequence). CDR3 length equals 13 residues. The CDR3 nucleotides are TGCAGCCACCGGGGAAGTGGAACAGATACGCAGTATTTT. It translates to CSHRGSGTDTQYF.

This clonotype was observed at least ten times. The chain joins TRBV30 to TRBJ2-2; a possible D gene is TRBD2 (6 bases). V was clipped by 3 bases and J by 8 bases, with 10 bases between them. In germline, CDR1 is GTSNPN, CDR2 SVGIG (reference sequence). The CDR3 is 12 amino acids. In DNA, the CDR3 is TGTGCCTGGAGGAACGGGGGTGGGGAGCTGTTTTTT. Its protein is CAWRNGGGELFF.